These 22 T cell receptor beta chains share one sample of origin, sequenced in a study of blood T cell repertoires in COVID-19 (dated by TCRdb to between 2020 and 2021). The receptor library was made with the immunoSEQ multiplex PCR assay. TCRdb took this table from immuneACCESS and kept in-frame rearrangements with V and J called. Such tables lack part of the clones; where checked against another copy, unresolved V genes explain under half of the gap, and the rest is unexplained. In all, the sample holds hundreds of thousands of clones, and over 75% of those were seen once. Around 0.9% of the sample goes to the ten largest clones. Specimen: PBMCs or T cells enriched from blood (not recorded which). Source of these receptors: a woman aged 25 to 39 who had recovered from COVID-19.

The V gene is TRBV27, the J gene TRBJ2-2, with a weak D call TRBD2 (7 bases). This CDR3 has 16 amino acids. Trimming left V 4 bases short and J 2 bases short, with 14 bases between. Germline V gene sequence: CDR1 MNHEY, CDR2 SMNVEV (reference sequence). The CDR3 loop reads CASSSWGGLNTGELFF. Here the CDR3 DNA reads TGTGCCAGCAGTTCATGGGGGGGCTTAAACACCGGGGAGCTGTTTTTT.

J is TRBJ1-2 and V is TRBV7-9; the D is unclear. The V and J ends lost 3 bases and 6 bases respectively, with 8 bases between them. Germline V gives CDR1 SEHNR, CDR2 FQNEAQ (reference sequence). The CDR3 sequence is 12 residues long. In DNA form, the CDR3 reads TGTGCCAGCAGCTTCCAACAGAATGGCTACACCTTC. It specifies CASSFQQNGYTF.

V is TRBV27 and J is TRBJ2-2; D may be TRBD1 (5 bases). The germline V gene has CDR1 MNHEY and CDR2 SMNVEV (reference sequence). Between the trimmed V and J ends, which lost 3 bases and 4 bases, there was a span of 15 bases. The CDR3 covers 16 residues. The CDR3 DNA reads as TGTGCCAGCAGTTTTGCGCTTCGACAGAGCACCGGGGAGCTGTTTTTT. Protein: CASSFALRQSTGELFF.

The chain is built from TRBV3-1 (or the pseudogene TRBV3-2) and TRBJ2-1; 7 bases align to TRBD2. V gave up 5 bases and J gave up 10 bases; unmatched junction bases: 8. Germline V gene data show CDR1 as LGHDT and CDR2 as YNNKEL (reference sequence). The CDR3 is 13 residues long. CDR3 bases: TGTGCCAGCAGCACTGCTAGCGGCTTGGAGCAGTTCTTC. Translated, it gives CASSTASGLEQFF.

The rearrangement joins TRBV27 to TRBJ2-1; 12 bases match TRBD2. V was pared by 4 bases and J by 7 bases, with 5 bases of the junction left unmatched. The CDR3 length is 15 residues. The germline gives CDR1 MNHEY, CDR2 SMNVEV (reference sequence). The CDR3 nucleotides read TGTGCCAGCAGTTCGCCTAGCGGGGGGGCGAATGAGCAGTTCTTC. This encodes CASSSPSGGANEQFF.

The chain is built from TRBV5-1 and TRBJ2-1; D perhaps matches TRBD2 (6 bases). Germline CDR1 SGHRS, CDR2 YFSETQ. Trimming removed 2 bases at V and 9 bases at J, with 12 bases between. CDR3 length: 13 amino acids. CDR3 loop: CASSFGSTSEQFF. The CDR3 DNA sequence: TGCGCCAGCAGCTTCGGGAGCACCAGTGAGCAGTTCTTC.

The V call is TRBV5-4, the J call TRBJ2-3; TRBD2 matches 7 bases. The trim removed 0 bases at V and 5 bases at J, leaving 6 bases unmatched. The CDR3 sequence is 15 residues long. Per germline, CDR1 SGHNT and CDR2 YYREEE (reference sequence). In DNA form, the CDR3 reads TGTGCCAGCAGCTTGGGAGGGAGGGCCGGAGATACGCAGTATTTT. It yields the protein CASSLGGRAGDTQYF.

This clone showed up just once. The rearrangement joins TRBV28 to TRBJ1-5; no clear D gene. V was cut by 3 bases and J by 2 bases, with 8 bases left in between. Germline CDR1 reads MDHEN; CDR2 reads SYDVKM. This CDR3 is built from 14 residues. The CDR3 spells CASSFAGGNQPQHF. Here the CDR3 DNA reads TGTGCCAGCAGTTTTGCCGGGGGCAATCAGCCCCAGCATTTT.

The chain combines TRBV3-1 (or the pseudogene TRBV3-2) with TRBJ2-2; D ambiguous. The CDR3 is 12 amino acids. The V gene's germline CDR1 is LGHDT and CDR2 YNNKEL (reference sequence). V was pared by 3 bases and J by 6 bases, with 5 bases between. The DNA of the CDR3 is TGTGCCAGCAGCCATTTCGCCGGGGAGCTGTTTTTT. Its protein product is CASSHFAGELFF.

Note on this clone: Other DNA sequences of this sample code for an identical CDR3. The chain recombines TRBV3-1 (or the pseudogene TRBV3-2) with TRBJ2-7; a weak D match, TRBD2 (5 bases). The germline V and J ends were trimmed by 1 base and 2 bases, with 9 bases remaining between them. The CDR3 loop spans 14 amino acids. Germline CDR1 LGHDT, CDR2 YNNKEL (reference sequence). The CDR3 DNA is TGTGCCAGCAGCCAAGCGGGATCCACCTACGAGCAGTACTTC. Translation: CASSQAGSTYEQYF.

J is TRBJ1-6 and V is TRBV7-6, with D tentatively TRBD1 (6 bases). Trimming took 5 bases from V and 6 from J, leaving 14 bases between them. The CDR3 is made up of 15 amino acids. CDR1 SGHVS and CDR2 FNYEAQ come from the germline V gene. The chain's CDR3 is CASSQEQGGNSPLHF. For the CDR3, the DNA is TGTGCCAGCAGCCAGGAACAGGGCGGTAATTCACCCCTCCACTTT.

The V gene is TRBV27, the J gene TRBJ2-1; D is ambiguous. Trimming took 2 bases from V and 5 from J, leaving 4 bases between them. The CDR3 extends over 12 amino acids. The germline CDR1 and CDR2 sequences are MNHEY and SMNVEV (reference sequence). This chain's CDR3 is CASSLPNNEQFF. As DNA, the CDR3 is TGTGCCAGCAGTTTACCCAACAATGAGCAGTTCTTC.

The rearrangement joins TRBV28 to TRBJ1-5; possibly TRBD1 for D (5 bases). This CDR3 has 15 amino acids. Per the germline V gene, CDR1 is MDHEN and CDR2 is SYDVKM. Trimming pared 3 bases from V and 2 bases from J, leaving 11 bases between. The CDR3 spells CASSFWGVGNQPQHF. The CDR3 coding sequence is TGTGCCAGCAGTTTCTGGGGGGTCGGCAATCAGCCCCAGCATTTT.

DNA for the CDR3: TGTGCCAGCAGTTCGAGACAGGGAGATAGTTGGGTGAACACTGAAGCTTTCTTT. It encodes CASSSRQGDSWVNTEAFF. J is TRBJ1-1 and V is TRBV27; 7 bases are shared with TRBD1. Germline values: CDR1 MNHEY, CDR2 SMNVEV (reference sequence). The junction had 14 bases not matched to a gene; V was cut back by 4 bases and J by 0 bases. The CDR3 length is 18 residues.

The chain has TRBV19 and TRBJ1-2, with TRBD1 matching 11 bases. V lost 2 bases to trimming and J lost 5 bases; unmatched junction nucleotides: 4. The CDR3 has 15 residues. The germline V gene encodes CDR1 LNHDA and CDR2 SQIVND (reference sequence). The CDR3: CASSISDRGPYGYTF. The DNA for the CDR3 is TGTGCCAGTAGTATATCGGACAGGGGGCCATATGGCTACACCTTC.

V gene TRBV28 combines with J gene TRBJ1-1, with 7 bases matching TRBD1. The trim removed 6 bases at V and 11 bases at J, leaving 9 bases unmatched. CDR3 length: 12 residues. The germline CDR1 and CDR2 sequences are MDHEN and SYDVKM. The CDR3 sequence: CASSRTGVWAFF. The CDR3 bases are TGTGCCAGCAGCCGAACAGGGGTTTGGGCTTTCTTT.

This clone was seen a single time. The CDR3 bases are TGTGCCAGCCGGGACCGGGACAGGGTTAACTATGGCTACACCTTC. Amino acids: CASRDRDRVNYGYTF. The chain employs TRBV19 and TRBJ1-2; TRBD1 aligns across 9 bases. This CDR3 is 15 amino acids long. V lost 9 bases, J lost 1 base, and 9 bases stayed unmatched. In germline, CDR1 is LNHDA, CDR2 SQIVND (reference sequence).

CDR3 DNA sequence: TGTGCCTGGAGTCCGGGACTAGCGGACAATGAGCAGTTCTTC. It encodes CAWSPGLADNEQFF. This chain joins TRBV30 and TRBJ2-1, with 11 bases identical to TRBD2. Trimming at V came to 2 bases and at J to 5 bases, leaving 2 bases not matched to a gene. The CDR3 has 14 residues. Germline V gene data show CDR1 as GTSNPN and CDR2 as SVGIG (reference sequence).

The CDR3 nucleotides read TGTGCCAGCAGTTTTCGCCCGGTTGACGCGGGGGGCGACACAGATACGCAGTATTTT. As protein: CASSFRPVDAGGDTDTQYF. The rearrangement links TRBV27 to TRBJ2-3; TRBD2 matches 8 bases. From germline, CDR1 is MNHEY and CDR2 SMNVEV (reference sequence). CDR3 length equals 19 residues. The V and J ends lost 3 bases and 2 bases, in that order; junction bases with no gene match: 16.

The rearrangement uses TRBV6-2 or TRBV6-3 and TRBJ2-5, with TRBD2 matching 13 bases. Trimming removed 6 bases from V and 5 bases from J; junction bases left unmatched: 9. This CDR3 has 16 amino acids. Germline loops: CDR1 MNHEY, CDR2 SVGEGT. CDR3 sequence (DNA): TGTGCCAGCAGCCCTACTAGCGGGGGGGACGGGGAGACCCAGTACTTC. As protein: CASSPTSGGDGETQYF.

The chain is built from TRBV5-1 and TRBJ2-5; D might be TRBD2 (5 bases). The CDR3 has 15 residues. V shed 0 bases and J shed 5 bases, with 14 bases lying between them. CDR1 and CDR2 (germline): SGHRS, YFSETQ. DNA for the CDR3: TGCGCCAGCAGCTTGGGGAGCTCCGGCGGGGAGACCCAGTACTTC. Protein product: CASSLGSSGGETQYF.

The chain is built from TRBV28 and TRBJ1-2, with a weak D call TRBD1 (6 bases). Trimming removed 8 bases at V and 3 bases at J, with 16 bases between. CDR1 and CDR2 (germline): MDHEN, SYDVKM. The CDR3 sequence is 14 residues long. CDR3: CASGGDILDYGYTF. The DNA of the CDR3 is TGTGCCAGCGGGGGGGACATTTTGGACTATGGCTACACCTTC.